Below are 4 T cell receptor beta chains sequenced from a single sample in a study of shared clonotypes between healthy human individuals. Clones were sequenced by immunoSEQ multiplex PCR, and TCRdb holds only the in-frame ones, with some missing. The sample consists of about 1 million clones, around 74% of them appearing once. Sample: memory CD4+ T cells sorted from blood. Noted subset: CD45RA-negative fraction. These receptor sequences come from a young man in good health.

The chain links TRBV6-6 to TRBJ2-1; D is unresolved. CDR1 is MNHNY and CDR2 is SVGAGI in the germline V gene (reference sequence). Trimming pared 8 bases from V and 0 bases from J, leaving 8 bases between. This CDR3 spans 13 amino acids. The CDR3 here is CASAQSSYNEQFF. CDR3 sequence (DNA): TGTGCCAGCGCACAGAGCTCCTACAATGAGCAGTTCTTC.

Comment on this clone: The sample holds other DNA sequences that translate to the same CDR3. The rearrangement joins TRBV5-1 to TRBJ2-1; 15 nucleotides line up with TRBD2. Unmatched junction bases numbered 1, after V lost 3 bases and J lost 6 bases. CDR3 size: 15 residues. Per the germline V gene, CDR1 is SGHRS and CDR2 is YFSETQ. In nucleotides, the CDR3 is TGCGCCAGCAGCTCGGGACTAGCGGGGGGCAATGAGCAGTTCTTC. This sequence encodes CASSSGLAGGNEQFF.

The chain links TRBV5-4 to TRBJ2-7; 7 nucleotides line up with TRBD1. The CDR3 contains 15 residues. Germline V lookup: CDR1 SGHNT, CDR2 YYREEE (reference sequence). V lost 0 bases to trimming and J lost 0 bases; unmatched junction nucleotides: 3. In DNA form, the CDR3 reads TGTGCCAGCAGCTTGGGACAGGGCAGCTCCTACGAGCAGTACTTC. Its protein product is CASSLGQGSSYEQYF.

This clone was detected only once. The chain joins TRBV7-8 to TRBJ2-6; D is undetermined. Germline V CDR1 and CDR2: SGHVS, FQNEAQ. This CDR3 comprises 15 residues. Trimming left V 5 bases short and J 4 bases short, with 12 bases between. The CDR3 region has the DNA TGTGCCAGCAGCCTTCGGTCGAGCGGGGCCAACGTCCTGACTTTC. Its translation is CASSLRSSGANVLTF.